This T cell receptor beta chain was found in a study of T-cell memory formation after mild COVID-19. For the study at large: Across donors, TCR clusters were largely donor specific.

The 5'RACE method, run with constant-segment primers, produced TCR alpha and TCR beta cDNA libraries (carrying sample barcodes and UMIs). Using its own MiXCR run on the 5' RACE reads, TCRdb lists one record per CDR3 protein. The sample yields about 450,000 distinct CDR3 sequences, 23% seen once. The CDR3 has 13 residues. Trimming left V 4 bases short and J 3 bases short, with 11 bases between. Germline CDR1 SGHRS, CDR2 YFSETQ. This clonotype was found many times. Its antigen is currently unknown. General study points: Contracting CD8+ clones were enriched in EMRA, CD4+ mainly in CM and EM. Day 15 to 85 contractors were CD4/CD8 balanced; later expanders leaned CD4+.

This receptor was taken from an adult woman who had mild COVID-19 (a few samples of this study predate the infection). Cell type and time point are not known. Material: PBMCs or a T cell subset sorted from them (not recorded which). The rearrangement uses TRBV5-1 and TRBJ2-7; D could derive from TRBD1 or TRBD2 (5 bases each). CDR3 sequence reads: CASSLGGIYEQYF. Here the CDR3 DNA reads TGCGCCAGCAGCCTTGGGGGTATCTACGAGCAGTACTTC.